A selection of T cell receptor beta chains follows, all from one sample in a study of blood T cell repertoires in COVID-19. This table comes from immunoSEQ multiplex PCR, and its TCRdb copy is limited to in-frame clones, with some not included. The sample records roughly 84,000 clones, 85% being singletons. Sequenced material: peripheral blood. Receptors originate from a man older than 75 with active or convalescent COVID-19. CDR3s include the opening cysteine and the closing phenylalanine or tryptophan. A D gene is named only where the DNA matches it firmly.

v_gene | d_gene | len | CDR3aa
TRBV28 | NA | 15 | CASSFTKPSGNTIYF
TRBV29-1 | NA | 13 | CSVGQGGNSPLHF
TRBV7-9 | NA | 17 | CASSSEPTGLRFEKLFF
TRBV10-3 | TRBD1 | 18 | CAISADRGRTGGSGEQFF
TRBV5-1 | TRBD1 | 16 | CASSINPGQPNYGYTF
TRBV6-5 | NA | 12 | CAIAPVYNEQFF
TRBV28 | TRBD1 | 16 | CASSFPATGARDTQYF
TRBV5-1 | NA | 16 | CASSGAGPELGEKLFF
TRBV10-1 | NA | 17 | CASSETLGAGNTGELFF
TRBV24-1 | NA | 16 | CATSDYGPGTYNEQFF
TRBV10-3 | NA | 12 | CAMGAPNRELFF
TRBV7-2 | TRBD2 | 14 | CASSFGGAVNEQFF
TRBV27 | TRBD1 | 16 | CASSHRRDRGLDEQFF
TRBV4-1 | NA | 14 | CASSQVAQNQPQHF
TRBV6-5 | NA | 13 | CASDSNLRDTQYF
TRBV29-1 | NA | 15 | CSVEATSDSNYGYTF
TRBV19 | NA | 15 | CASTLSFDRLAEAFF
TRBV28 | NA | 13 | CASRQTTGNIQYF
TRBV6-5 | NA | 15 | CASSLQSSYNSPLHF
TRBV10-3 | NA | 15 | CAISELLASTDTQYF
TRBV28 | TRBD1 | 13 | CASSVLQGRGYTF
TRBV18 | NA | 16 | CASSPARTSSGNTIYF
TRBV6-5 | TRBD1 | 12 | CASSRTGYEQFF
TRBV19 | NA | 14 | CASSQDRFGNTIYF